These T cell receptor beta chains were read from a single sample in a study of blood T cell repertoires in COVID-19. Method: immunoSEQ multiplex PCR; TCRdb's copy keeps in-frame clones and lacks some. The sample yields roughly 230,000 clones, 81% seen once. The sample was peripheral blood. The origin of the receptors is a woman older than 75 with acute or convalescent COVID-19. CDR3s include the opening cysteine and the closing phenylalanine or tryptophan. The D gene is left open where the match is weak. Clone size is stated in some rows and not others, as once, few, many or a class when expanded.

>TRBD2|TRBV6-5|14|NA|TRBJ2-7
CASSYSGKFYEQYF
TGTGCCAGCAGTTACAGCGGGAAGTTCTACGAGCAGTACTTC
>NA|TRBV28|13|NA|TRBJ2-5
CASSPRSSETQYF
TGTGCCAGCAGTCCGCGGAGCTCGGAGACCCAGTACTTC
>NA|TRBV23-1|19|few|TRBJ1-6
CASSQGTTELKTYNSPLHF
TGCGCCAGCAGTCAGGGAACGACAGAGCTAAAGACCTATAATTCACCCCTCCACTTT
>TRBD1|TRBV27|16|NA|TRBJ2-2
CASRGGQGANTGELFF
TGTGCCAGCAGGGGGGGCCAGGGGGCAAACACCGGGGAGCTGTTTTTT
>NA|TRBV2|14|once|TRBJ2-7
CASNRDLAAYEQYF
TGTGCCAGCAATAGGGACTTAGCCGCCTACGAGCAGTACTTC
>TRBD1|TRBV2|16|NA|TRBJ2-3
CASSSTGGGRTDTQYF
TGTGCCAGCAGTTCAACAGGGGGCGGGCGGACAGATACGCAGTATTTT
>NA|TRBV28|15|NA|TRBJ2-1
CASPPRDRRYNEQFF
TGTGCCAGCCCCCCTAGAGACAGGCGATACAATGAGCAGTTCTTC
>TRBD1|TRBV11-2|18|NA|TRBJ1-1
CASSSDRRAFQLNTEAFF
TGTGCCAGCAGCTCGGACAGGCGAGCCTTTCAATTGAACACTGAAGCTTTCTTT
>TRBD2|TRBV5-1|14|NA|TRBJ2-7
CASRERGNFDEQYF
TGCGCCAGCCGGGAGCGGGGTAACTTCGACGAGCAGTACTTC
>NA|TRBV28|16|NA|TRBJ2-7
CASSWATSSSGYEQYF
TGTGCCAGCAGTTGGGCCACTAGCTCGTCGGGCTACGAGCAGTACTTC
>NA|TRBV5-5|15|NA|TRBJ1-6
CASTPGGTVDSPLHF
TGTGCCAGCACCCCGGGGGGGACCGTGGATTCACCCCTCCACTTT
>TRBD1|TRBV29-1|12|NA|TRBJ1-1
CSARTGNTEAFF
TGCAGCGCTCGGACAGGGAACACTGAAGCTTTCTTT
>TRBD2|TRBV28|15|few|TRBJ2-7
CASSGTGTSVYEQYF
TGTGCCAGCAGTGGAACCGGGACTAGCGTCTACGAGCAGTACTTC
>TRBD1|TRBV6-6|15|NA|TRBJ1-5
CASSYQGQGNQPQHF
TGTGCCAGCAGTTACCAAGGACAGGGGAATCAGCCCCAGCATTTT
>NA|TRBV6-1|13|NA|TRBJ2-5
CASSPQGQETQYF
TGTGCCAGCAGTCCACAGGGTCAGGAGACCCAGTACTTC
>NA|TRBV6-5|16|NA|TRBJ1-2
CASSYSGGKSGSGYTF
TGTGCCAGCAGTTACTCGGGGGGGAAGAGTGGCAGTGGCTACACCTTC
>TRBD2|TRBV5-1|15|NA|TRBJ2-7
CASSLVLAGHYEQYF
TGCGCCAGCAGCTTGGTCCTAGCGGGCCACTACGAGCAGTACTTC
>TRBD2|TRBV3-1/TRBV3-2|16|NA|TRBJ2-5
CASSHLTSGDQETQYF
TGTGCCAGCAGCCACCTGACTAGCGGAGACCAAGAGACCCAGTACTTC
>NA|TRBV29-1|12|NA|TRBJ1-1
CRVAGGGTEAFF
TGCCGCGTTGCGGGGGGGGGTACTGAAGCTTTCTTT
>NA|TRBV28|16|NA|TRBJ2-7
CASSLPWPRRSYEQYF
TGTGCCAGCAGTTTACCCTGGCCCAGGAGGTCCTACGAGCAGTACTTC
>TRBD2|TRBV5-4|15|once|TRBJ2-2
CASRLGTSGAGELFF
TGTGCCAGCAGGCTCGGGACTAGCGGGGCCGGGGAGCTGTTTTTT
>TRBD1|TRBV3-1/TRBV3-2|15|NA|TRBJ1-1
CASSQARTGNTEAFF
TGTGCCAGCAGCCAAGCCCGGACAGGGAACACTGAAGCTTTCTTT
>NA|TRBV6-5|14|NA|TRBJ1-2
CASSDRQARDGYTF
TGTGCCAGCAGCGACCGACAGGCCAGGGATGGCTACACCTTC
>TRBD2|TRBV6-5|14|once|TRBJ2-7
CASIPGGRSYEQYF
TGTGCCAGCATCCCGGGGGGGCGGTCCTACGAGCAGTACTTC